One sample yielded the 8 T cell receptor beta chains listed below, sequenced in a study of control samples from healthy donors and cancer patients. Libraries were prepared by immunoSEQ multiplex PCR; TCRdb keeps only in-frame clonotypes and omits some of them. The profile shows about 81,000 clones, about 94% of them singletons. Input material: blood. The receptors stem from a woman aged 18 to 35 in good health.

The chain couples TRBV27 to TRBJ1-4; the D is unclear. CDR1 is MNHEY, CDR2 SMNVEV, per germline (reference sequence). CDR3 length: 13 amino acids. Trimming removed 7 bases at V and 7 bases at J, with 13 bases between. CDR3 in DNA: TGTGCCAGCACCGGTGGGCAGCGTGAAAAACTGTTTTTT. Amino acid sequence: CASTGGQREKLFF.

This sequence joins TRBV19 and TRBJ2-1; maybe TRBD2 (7 bases). Per germline, CDR1 LNHDA and CDR2 SQIVND (reference sequence). The germline V and J ends were trimmed by 6 bases and 6 bases, with 18 bases remaining between them. The CDR3 has 15 amino acids. The CDR3 protein is CASRTRGGQVNEQFF. The CDR3 DNA reads TGTGCCAGTAGAACGAGGGGGGGGCAAGTCAATGAGCAGTTCTTC. The whole variable domain, remainder taken from reference TRBV19 and TRBJ2-1, is DGGITQSPKYLFRKEGQNVTLSCEQNLNHDAMYWYRQDPGQGLRLIYYSQIVNDFQKGDIAEGYSVSREKKESFPLTVTSAQKNPTAFYLCASRTRGGQVNEQFFGPGTRLTVL.

This rearrangement joins TRBV3-1 (or the pseudogene TRBV3-2) to TRBJ2-3; TRBD2 agrees at 10 bases. This CDR3 region has 13 residues. Trimming took 1 base from V and 8 from J; bases not matched to a gene: 0. Per the germline V gene, CDR1 is LGHDT and CDR2 is YNNKEL (reference sequence). This chain's CDR3 is CASSQVAGGTQYF. CDR3 nucleotide sequence: TGTGCCAGCAGCCAAGTAGCGGGAGGTACGCAGTATTTT.

The CDR3 region is CSAFGQGALDEQFF. For the CDR3, the DNA is TGCAGCGCATTCGGACAGGGGGCTTTGGATGAGCAGTTCTTC. The chain recombines TRBV29-1 with TRBJ2-1, with 11 bases aligning to TRBD1. Looked up from germline, CDR1 is SQVTM and CDR2 is ANQGSEA. This CDR3 is 14 amino acids long. V was clipped by 7 bases and J by 8 bases; unmatched bases: 10.

The chain carries TRBV28 and TRBJ1-4; 8 nucleotides align to TRBD1. The CDR3 covers 13 residues. J lost 8 bases, V lost 6 bases, and 5 bases had no gene match. CDR1 is MDHEN, CDR2 SYDVKM, per germline. CDR3 protein: CASRGQGYEKLFF. The CDR3 nucleotides are TGTGCCAGCAGAGGACAGGGTTACGAAAAACTGTTTTTT.

The J gene is TRBJ2-4, the V gene TRBV7-9; no firm D call. The germline gives CDR1 SEHNR, CDR2 FQNEAQ (reference sequence). The CDR3 runs to 17 residues. Trimming removed 0 bases at V and 1 base at J, with 13 bases between. CDR3 loop: CASSLAGLSPAKNIQYF. CDR3 in DNA: TGTGCCAGCAGCTTAGCGGGTTTGTCTCCCGCCAAAAACATTCAGTACTTC.

The chain employs TRBV5-1 and TRBJ1-1, with TRBD1 matching 8 bases. V shed 0 bases and J 3 bases; nucleotides not matched to a gene: 1. Germline V CDR1 and CDR2: SGHRS, YFSETQ. This CDR3 spans 14 amino acids. The CDR3 reads CASSLAGQDTEAFF. CDR3 coding DNA: TGCGCCAGCAGCTTGGCGGGACAGGACACTGAAGCTTTCTTT.

The chain links TRBV11-2 to TRBJ1-4; TRBD1 matches at 7 bases. From germline, CDR1 is SGHAT and CDR2 FQNNGV. The CDR3 is made up of 14 amino acids. J gave up 7 bases and V 4 bases, and 6 bases lay outside the gene matches. In nucleotides, the CDR3 is TGTGCCAGCAGCTCGCGGACAGGTGCTGAAAAACTGTTTTTT. Translating it yields CASSSRTGAEKLFF.